A selection of T cell receptor beta chains follows, all from one sample in a study of T-cell reconstitution after alpha-beta-depleted transplantation in children. Using its own MiXCR run on the PCR reads, TCRdb lists one record per CDR3 protein. The sample consists of around 670,000 distinct CDR3 sequences, about an eighth of them appearing once. The specimen comprised PBMCs, sampled before TCRalphabeta/CD19-depleted stem cell transplant. These receptors were collected from a girl under 10 years old with congenital amegakaryocytic thrombocytopenia, due to receive a stem cell transplant. CDR3s include the opening cysteine and the closing phenylalanine or tryptophan. Fields, in order: D gene, V gene, J gene, clone size, CDR3 protein, CDR3 DNA. A D gene is named only where the DNA matches it firmly. The size entry is marked missing in some rows and otherwise reads once, few, many or a size class.

NA	TRBV7-9	TRBJ1-3	NA	CASSPRSAGGNTIYF	TGTGCCAGCAGCCCACGGTCCGCCGGAGGAAACACCATATATTTT
NA	TRBV7-8	TRBJ2-5	many	CASSFGGGQETQYF	TGTGCCAGCAGTTTTGGAGGCGGCCAAGAGACCCAGTACTTC
NA	TRBV7-2	TRBJ2-1	NA	CASSFGGTHVNEQFF	TGTGCCAGCAGCTTCGGCGGGACACATGTGAATGAGCAGTTCTTC
TRBD1	TRBV19	TRBJ2-1	few	CASRYRDTGGRFNEQFF	TGTGCCAGTAGATATAGGGACACAGGGGGCCGATTCAATGAGCAGTTCTTC
NA	TRBV7-2	TRBJ2-1	few	CASSLVPETEQFF	TGTGCCAGCAGCTTAGTCCCAGAGACTGAGCAGTTCTTC
TRBD2	TRBV4-2	TRBJ2-7	NA	CASSQDVAGVSYEQYF	TGTGCCAGCAGCCAAGACGTAGCGGGAGTCTCCTACGAGCAGTACTTC
NA	TRBV20-1	TRBJ2-3	many	CSARDISLSTQYF	TGCAGTGCTAGAGATATTAGTCTCTCTACGCAGTATTTT
NA	TRBV3-1	TRBJ1-1	few	CASSRGPAGAFF	TGTGCCAGCAGCCGGGGGCCAGCCGGAGCTTTCTTT
NA	TRBV18	TRBJ1-5	NA	CASSPSAVNQPQHF	TGTGCCAGCTCACCATCGGCAGTCAATCAGCCCCAGCATTTT
TRBD2	TRBV5-1	TRBJ2-7	NA	CASSLATRPLAVHEQYF	TGCGCCAGCAGCTTGGCCACTCGGCCTCTAGCGGTCCACGAGCAGTACTTC
TRBD2	TRBV29-1	TRBJ2-7	NA	CSVSSGRKREQYF	TGCAGCGTCTCTAGCGGAAGGAAACGCGAGCAGTACTTC
NA	TRBV11-2	TRBJ2-1	many	CASSLEVYQQFF	TGTGCCAGCAGCTTAGAGGTCTATCAGCAGTTCTTC
NA	TRBV7-2	TRBJ2-1	many	CASSILAVSYNEQFF	TGTGCCAGCAGCATACTAGCAGTCTCCTACAATGAGCAGTTCTTC
TRBD1	TRBV5-1	TRBJ2-2	few	CASSLPGTGVTGELFF	TGCGCCAGCAGCTTGCCAGGGACAGGGGTCACCGGGGAGCTGTTTTTT
TRBD1	TRBV7-9	TRBJ2-7	NA	CASSPRRQGFNEQYF	TGTGCCAGCAGCCCACGCCGACAGGGCTTCAACGAGCAGTACTTC